A selection of T cell receptor beta chains follows, all from one sample in a study of T cell repertoires in cytomegalovirus infection. TCRdb re-called the reads through MiXCR, storing one row per CDR3 protein. The sample contains approximately 990,000 distinct CDR3 sequences, approximately 32% of which appear only once. These receptors' antigens are unknown. Source: cultured CD8+ T cells from PBMCs, taken from culture after CMV antigen stimulation. The receptor source for this set is a human donor in good health (CMV status not recorded). Some clones in this sample may be carry-over from other donors' samples. Each CDR3 is given with its conserved first and last residue. The D gene is left open where the match is weak. Not all rows give a size; the values are once, few, many and, for expanded clones, a class.

TRBV14	-	-	TRBJ1-1	TGTGCCAGCAGCCACCAACAGATCGTGGGCACTGAAGCTTTCTTT	CASSHQQIVGTEAFF
TRBV7-8	TRBD1	-	TRBJ1-1	TGTGCCAGCAGCCAAGAGCAGGGGGCGGGCGGAATGAACACTGAAGCTTTCTTT	CASSQEQGAGGMNTEAFF
TRBV28	TRBD1	-	TRBJ2-7	TGTGCCAGCAGAACACCGGGACAGGGGGTCGTACACGAGCAGTACTTC	CASRTPGQGVVHEQYF
TRBV15	-	few	TRBJ2-2	TGTGCCACCAGCAGAGATTACGCCGGGGAGCTGTTTTTT	CATSRDYAGELFF
TRBV7-6	-	-	TRBJ1-6	TGTGCCAGCAGCCTGAGACCAACTGGTAATTCACCCCTCCACTTT	CASSLRPTGNSPLHF
TRBV27	-	many	TRBJ1-1	TGTGCCAGCAGCTTACTAGGCGGGGGCACTGAAGCTTTCTTT	CASSLLGGGTEAFF
TRBV6-2/TRBV6-3	-	-	TRBJ2-7	TGTGCCAGCAGTTACCCGACCTACGAGCAGTACTTC	CASSYPTYEQYF
TRBV3-1	TRBD1	few	TRBJ1-5	TGTGCCAGCAGCCAAGGGGACAGTTTAGCGAGCAATCAGCCCCAGCATTTT	CASSQGDSLASNQPQHF
TRBV7-8	TRBD1	few	TRBJ1-4	TGTGCCAGCAGCGTCAGGGGGCGAGGAGATGAAAAACTGTTTTTT	CASSVRGRGDEKLFF
TRBV7-2	-	many	TRBJ2-7	TGTGCCAGCAGCTTAATCCGGGACGAGCAGTACTTC	CASSLIRDEQYF
TRBV9	-	few	TRBJ1-1	TGTGCCAGCAGCCCCCCCGAGGGACCCCGTGATTGGGCTTTCTTT	CASSPPEGPRDWAFF
TRBV7-9	TRBD2	few	TRBJ2-1	TGTGCCAGCAGCTTACCAGGACTAGCGGGGGGACGCTCCTACAATGAGCAGTTCTTC	CASSLPGLAGGRSYNEQFF
TRBV27	-	-	TRBJ1-3	TGTGCCAGCAGTTTAGCACAGGGAGGAGGAAACACCATATATTTT	CASSLAQGGGNTIYF
TRBV15	-	few	TRBJ2-3	TGTGCCACCAGCAGAGTTCGGGGAGATACGCAGTATTTT	CATSRVRGDTQYF
TRBV5-5	-	-	TRBJ2-5	TGTGCCAGCAGCTTAGGCTGGGAAGAGACCCAGTACTTC	CASSLGWEETQYF
TRBV12-3/TRBV12-4	-	once	TRBJ2-3	TGTGCCAGCAGTTTAAGGGGTCACACAGATACGCAGTATTTT	CASSLRGHTDTQYF
TRBV7-9	TRBD1	-	TRBJ2-7	TGTGCCAGCAGCTTAGGGACAGGGGGGCGCAACGAGCAGTACTTC	CASSLGTGGRNEQYF
TRBV11-2	TRBD2	few	TRBJ2-5	TGTGCCAGCAGCGCGTTCTTCGCGGGGGAGGAGACCCAGTACTTC	CASSAFFAGEETQYF
TRBV27	TRBD1	-	TRBJ1-2	TGTGCCAGCAGTTCCCGACAGGGGGCCAGCTATGGCTACACCTTC	CASSSRQGASYGYTF
TRBV7-9	-	-	TRBJ2-7	TGTGCCAGCAGCTTAGCGCGGGACACCTCCTACGAGCAGTACTTC	CASSLARDTSYEQYF
TRBV7-2	TRBD2	few	TRBJ2-1	TGTGCCAGCAGCTTTGAGGTTAGCGGGGGATTAAATGAGCAGTTCTTC	CASSFEVSGGLNEQFF
TRBV19	-	-	TRBJ1-1	TGTGCCAGCCTATGGGGCACTGAAGCTTTCTTT	CASLWGTEAFF